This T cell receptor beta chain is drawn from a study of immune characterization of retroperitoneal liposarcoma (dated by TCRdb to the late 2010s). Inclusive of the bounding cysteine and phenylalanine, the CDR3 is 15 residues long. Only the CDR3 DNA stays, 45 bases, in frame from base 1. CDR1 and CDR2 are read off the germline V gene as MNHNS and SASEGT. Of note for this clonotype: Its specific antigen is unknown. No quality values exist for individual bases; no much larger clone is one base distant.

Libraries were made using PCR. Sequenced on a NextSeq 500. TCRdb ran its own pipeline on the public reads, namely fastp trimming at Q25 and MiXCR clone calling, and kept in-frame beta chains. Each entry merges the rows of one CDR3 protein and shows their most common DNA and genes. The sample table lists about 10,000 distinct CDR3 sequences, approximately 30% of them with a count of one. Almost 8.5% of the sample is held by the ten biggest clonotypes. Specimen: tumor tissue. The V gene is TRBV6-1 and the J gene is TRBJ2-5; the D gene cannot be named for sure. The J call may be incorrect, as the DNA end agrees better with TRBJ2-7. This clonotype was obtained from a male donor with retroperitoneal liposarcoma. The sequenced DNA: TGTGCCAGCAGTTCAACCCTCGGACGGGCAAACGAGCAGTACTTC. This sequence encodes CASSSTLGRANEQYF.